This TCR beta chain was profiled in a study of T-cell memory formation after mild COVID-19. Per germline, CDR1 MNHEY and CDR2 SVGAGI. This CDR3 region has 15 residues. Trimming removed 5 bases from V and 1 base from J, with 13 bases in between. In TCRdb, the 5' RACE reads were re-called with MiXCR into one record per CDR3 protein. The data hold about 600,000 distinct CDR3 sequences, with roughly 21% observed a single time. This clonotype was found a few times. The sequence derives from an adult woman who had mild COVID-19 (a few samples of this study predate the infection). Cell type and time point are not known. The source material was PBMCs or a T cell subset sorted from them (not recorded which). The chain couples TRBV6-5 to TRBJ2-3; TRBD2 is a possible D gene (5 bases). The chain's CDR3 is CASSALGVGTDTQYF. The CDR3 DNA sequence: TGTGCCAGCAGTGCCCTCGGGGTGGGCACAGATACGCAGTATTTT.